The rows below give T cell receptor beta chains drawn from one sample of a study of beta chain features in type 1 diabetes. Clones were sequenced by immunoSEQ multiplex PCR, and TCRdb holds only the in-frame ones, with some missing. The data contain about 150,000 clones, over 9.5% of them singletons. Input material: naive CD4+ T cells from blood. Every receptor here comes from a man younger than 35 in good health. Each CDR3 is given with its conserved first and last residue. The D gene is left open where the match is weak. The size entry is marked missing in some rows and otherwise reads once, few, many or a size class.

size	V	D	J	DNA	CDR3
-	TRBV28	-	TRBJ2-7	TGTGCCAGCAGTTTAGAGGGTCTGACCTACGAGCAGTACTTC	CASSLEGLTYEQYF
few	TRBV5-1	-	TRBJ1-2	TGCGCCAGCAGCCCGGGACAAGGCTATGGCTACACCTTC	CASSPGQGYGYTF
-	TRBV28	TRBD2	TRBJ2-7	TGTGCCAGCATCAGCCCGGGGGGGAGCTCCTACGAGCAGTACTTC	CASISPGGSSYEQYF
few	TRBV2	TRBD2	TRBJ2-5	TGTGCCAGTGCGGCCGGGACTAGCCAAGAGACCCAGTACTTC	CASAAGTSQETQYF
-	TRBV9	-	TRBJ2-7	TGTGCCAGCAGCTTAAGCGACAGCCTCAAGGCGTACGAGCAGTACTTC	CASSLSDSLKAYEQYF
few	TRBV7-2	-	TRBJ1-5	TGTGCCAGCAGCATGTACAGGGATCAGCCCCAGCATTTT	CASSMYRDQPQHF
few	TRBV5-1	-	TRBJ1-4	TGCGCCAGCAGCCGTAGTTCAACTAATGAAAAACTGTTTTTT	CASSRSSTNEKLFF
few	TRBV4-2	TRBD2	TRBJ2-2	TGTGCCAGCAGCCAAGCCAGAGGACTAGCGGGGGGTACCGGGGAGCTGTTTTTT	CASSQARGLAGGTGELFF
few	TRBV27	TRBD2	TRBJ2-1	TGTGCCAGCAGTTCCACTACTAGCGTTTACAATGAGCAGTTCTTC	CASSSTTSVYNEQFF
-	TRBV7-2	-	TRBJ2-5	TGTGCCAGCAGCCTCCCATCGGCCCAGTACTTC	CASSLPSAQYF
-	TRBV9	TRBD1	TRBJ2-1	TGTGCCAGCAGCGTCATAGGACAGGGGATCGATGAGCAGTTCTTC	CASSVIGQGIDEQFF
-	TRBV27	TRBD1	TRBJ2-3	TGTGCCAGCAGTTTCAGCAGGGGGCTAGATACGCAGTATTTT	CASSFSRGLDTQYF
once	TRBV19	-	TRBJ1-2	TGTGCCAGTAGCAAAGACAGCTCCCTCTATGGCTACACCTTC	CASSKDSSLYGYTF
few	TRBV18	-	TRBJ1-4	TGTGCCAGCTCACCAAGTCAGGGGTGGAGTGAAAAACTGTTTTTT	CASSPSQGWSEKLFF
-	TRBV2	-	TRBJ2-1	TGTGCCAGCATCCCTGGAGGGAACTACAATGAGCAGTTCTTC	CASIPGGNYNEQFF
few	TRBV6-5	TRBD1	TRBJ2-7	TGTGCCAGCAGAACCACAGGGGAATCGAGGTACGAGCAGTACTTC	CASRTTGESRYEQYF
-	TRBV28	-	TRBJ2-3	TGTGCCAGCAGTTTATATATGGAGGGGACAGATACGCAGTATTTT	CASSLYMEGTDTQYF
-	TRBV28	TRBD1	TRBJ1-2	TGTGCCAGCAGTTTTCGGGACAGGGCCGATGGCTACACCTTC	CASSFRDRADGYTF
-	TRBV7-2	-	TRBJ1-6	TGTGCCAGCAGCTTAACGGCGGACTTAATCGATTCACCCCTCCACTTT	CASSLTADLIDSPLHF
few	TRBV6-6	-	TRBJ2-7	TGTGCCAGCAGTCCTCAAGCAGGCATCAACGAGCAGTACTTC	CASSPQAGINEQYF
-	TRBV9	TRBD2	TRBJ2-1	TGTGCCAGCAGCGTAGGAAGGCTAGCGGGGGTATATGAGCAGTTCTTC	CASSVGRLAGVYEQFF
-	TRBV28	TRBD1	TRBJ2-2	TGTGCCAGCAAAAGGGAGGGACAGGGGCGCACCGGGGAGCTGTTTTTT	CASKREGQGRTGELFF
-	TRBV9	TRBD1	TRBJ1-2	TGTGCCAGCAGCGTACCGGGACAGGGCTCCTATGGCTACACCTTC	CASSVPGQGSYGYTF
few	TRBV19	TRBD2	TRBJ2-3	TGTGCCAGTAGGGGGACTAGCGGCCGCACAGATACGCAGTATTTT	CASRGTSGRTDTQYF
few	TRBV9	TRBD1	TRBJ2-2	TGTGCCAGCAGCGCCCGGACGACAGGGGCGGACACCGGGGAGCTGTTTTTT	CASSARTTGADTGELFF
few	TRBV6-5	TRBD1	TRBJ2-7	TGTGCCAGCAGGCCTCCGGACAGGGGCGACGAGTACTTC	CASRPPDRGDEYF
few	TRBV9	-	TRBJ2-7	TGTGCCAGCAGCGTAGCCCCTCTCTCCTACGAGCAGTACTTC	CASSVAPLSYEQYF
few	TRBV2	-	TRBJ1-5	TGTGCCAGCATGAGGAGCAATCAGCCCCAGCATTTT	CASMRSNQPQHF
few	TRBV2	-	TRBJ2-2	TGTGCCAGCAGTGAGGACAGAAACACCGGGGAGCTGTTTTTT	CASSEDRNTGELFF
-	TRBV4-2	TRBD2	TRBJ2-1	TGTGCCAGCAGCCAAGATTTAGCGGGCTCCTACAATGAGCAGTTCTTC	CASSQDLAGSYNEQFF
-	TRBV6-1	-	TRBJ1-5	TGTGCCAGCAGTGAGGGGGCATATAGCAATCAGCCCCAGCATTTT	CASSEGAYSNQPQHF
-	TRBV7-9	TRBD1	TRBJ1-5	TGTGCCAGCAGCTCGAGACAGGGCGGCAATCAGCCCCAGCATTTT	CASSSRQGGNQPQHF
-	TRBV9	-	TRBJ1-1	TGTGCCAGCAGCGTAGTTGGCGGGAAAGGGACTGAAGCTTTCTTT	CASSVVGGKGTEAFF
-	TRBV7-2	-	TRBJ2-7	TGTGCCAGCAGCTTGGGAGCGGCGATAAGCTCCTACGAGCAGTACTTC	CASSLGAAISSYEQYF
few	TRBV4-1	-	TRBJ1-5	TGCGCCAGCAGCCTAACCCCAACGGTCCGGGCGGGACAGCCCCAGCATTTT	CASSLTPTVRAGQPQHF
few	TRBV29-1	-	TRBJ1-2	TGCAGCGTTGAAGGGCAGGGAAATGGCTACACCTTC	CSVEGQGNGYTF
-	TRBV7-2	TRBD1	TRBJ1-4	TGTGCCAGCAGCGAGCAGGGGGTTAGTGAAAAACTGTTTTTT	CASSEQGVSEKLFF
-	TRBV19	TRBD2	TRBJ2-5	TGTGCCAGAAATAGCGGGGGGGAGACCCAGTACTTC	CARNSGGETQYF
few	TRBV29-1	-	TRBJ1-3	TGCAGCGTTGCGGCCCCTCTAGGATCTGGAAACACCATATATTTT	CSVAAPLGSGNTIYF
few	TRBV7-2	-	TRBJ2-5	TGTGCCAGCAGCCAATTTGGCATTTGGGAGACCCAGTACTTC	CASSQFGIWETQYF